This T cell receptor beta chain was recorded in a study of breast tumors, draining lymph nodes, adjacent tissues. Findings and caveats of the study: Tumor TCR diversity was below lymph nodes but above nontumor tissue. Luminal-like breast cancer showed significantly greater tumor-nontumor repertoire similarity than basal-like breast cancer did. The data were judged consistent with most tumor T cells coming from lymph node and expanding in tumor.

For this clonotype: Its antigen is unknown.

CDR3 length: 13 residues. Trimming took 6 bases from V and 6 from J; bases not matched to a gene: 9. Per germline, CDR1 DFQATT and CDR2 SNEGSKA (reference sequence). Axillary draining lymph nodes of breast cancer patients supplied the node samples. TCRdb independently ran MiXCR on the multiplex PCR reads; one entry per CDR3 protein. The sample contains about 200,000 distinct CDR3 sequences, 30% to 35% of which appear only once. The receptor comes from a female donor with breast cancer. Some clones in this sample may be carry-over from other donors' samples. What was sequenced was axillary lymph node tissue. This chain links TRBV20-1 with TRBJ2-3; 7 nucleotides align to TRBD2. The CDR3 DNA reads TGCAGTGCCCCCGGCGGGAGAAGCGATACGCAGTATTTT. As protein: CSAPGGRSDTQYF.